These T cell receptor beta chains were read from a single sample in a study of control samples from healthy donors and cancer patients. Here immunoSEQ multiplex PCR was the method, and the copy in TCRdb shows in-frame clones only, minus some. The repertoire holds about 170,000 clones, approximately 90% seen once, with 12% in the top ten. Material for sequencing was blood. The receptors come from a man aged 25-45 years in good health. Both conserved end residues are part of each CDR3. The order of the fields is V gene, clone size, J gene, CDR3 protein. Where a row states a size, it is once, few, many or the class of an expanded clone; other rows omit it.

>TRBV5-1|NA|TRBJ1-3
CASSLSLDSGNTIYF
>TRBV7-9|NA|TRBJ1-1
CASSSTGGFNTEAFF
>TRBV5-1|NA|TRBJ1-1
CASSLMGVNTEAFF
>TRBV12-3/TRBV12-4|NA|TRBJ2-2
CASSLGGGELFF
>TRBV27|NA|TRBJ2-6
CASRITGANVLTF
>TRBV7-3|NA|TRBJ2-1
CASSFTWTSNNNEQFF
>TRBV28|NA|TRBJ1-2
CASSSPGTNYGYTF
>TRBV24-1|NA|TRBJ2-1
CATHPGDSSYNEQFF
>TRBV4-1|NA|TRBJ2-1
CASSLFAGRYNEQFF
>TRBV29-1|NA|TRBJ2-7
CSVEGGRLYEQYF
>TRBV5-4|NA|TRBJ2-5
CASSSPGQTQETQYF
>TRBV18|NA|TRBJ2-1
CASSPPGLAGGRNEQFF
>TRBV28|NA|TRBJ1-2
CASSLGLGGGYTF
>TRBV19|NA|TRBJ2-1
CASSIQRYNEQFF
>TRBV6-6|NA|TRBJ1-5
CASNREGQPQHF
>TRBV11-3|NA|TRBJ1-2
CASSYKPQGVKTF
>TRBV29-1|NA|TRBJ2-5
CSVRLGQGETQYF
>TRBV6-6|NA|TRBJ2-3
CASTTGTSTDTQYF
>TRBV15|NA|TRBJ1-2
CATSPRQGRTNYGYTF
>TRBV6-2/TRBV6-3|once|TRBJ2-7
CASSMGRGFYEQYF
>TRBV6-6|NA|TRBJ2-7
CASSYKDGYEQYF
>TRBV28|NA|TRBJ2-7
CASSRTSGYEQYF